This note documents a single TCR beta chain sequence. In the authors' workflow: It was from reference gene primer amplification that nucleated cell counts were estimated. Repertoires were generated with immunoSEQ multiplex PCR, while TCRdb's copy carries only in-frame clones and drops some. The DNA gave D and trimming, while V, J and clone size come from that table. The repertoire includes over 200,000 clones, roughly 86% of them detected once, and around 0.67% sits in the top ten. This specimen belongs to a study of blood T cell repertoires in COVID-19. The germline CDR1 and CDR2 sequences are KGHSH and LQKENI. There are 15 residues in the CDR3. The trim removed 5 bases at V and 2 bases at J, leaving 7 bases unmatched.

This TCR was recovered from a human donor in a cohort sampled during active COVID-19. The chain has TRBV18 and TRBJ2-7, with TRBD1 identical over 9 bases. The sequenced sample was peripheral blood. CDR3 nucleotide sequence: TGTGCCAGCTCATTTGGGACAGGGTCCCCCTACGAGCAGTACTTC. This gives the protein CASSFGTGSPYEQYF.